The present TCR beta chain was sequenced within a study of blood T cell repertoires in COVID-19 (dated by TCRdb to between 2020 and 2021). General notes on the study: The collaborator samples originated in the United States, Italy and Spain and spanned the acute and convalescent phases of COVID-19. The material from the prospective study consisted of cDNA or gDNA derived from T cells, B-cell-depleted T cells, or PBMCs. The dataset comprised deeply sampled blood TCRbeta repertoires from subjects exposed to, actively infected with, or recovered from COVID-19. A freely available public database, intended as a resource for researchers studying the immune response to SARS-CoV-2, is where the repertoires were released. Samples came from the ongoing ImmuneRACE study (first 160 participants) plus 1,254 subjects from 6 global collaborators. A de-identified subject ID, COVID-19 status, age in years and sex were almost always included in the sample metadata. HLA class I and class II types, where available, came from metadata supplied by the sample provider rather than from assay-based typing. Overall results and qualifications from the work: The amount of clinical and demographic metadata varied by source and participant and was provided uncurated.

One collaborating source in Seattle enrolled patients while the patients were actively infected and followed the patients over time throughout the course of disease. The collaborating institutions used their own protocols to collect whole blood in K2EDTA tubes. For TCRbeta analysis, collaborator samples were shipped as frozen whole blood, as isolated PBMCs, or as DNA extracted from either sample type. The immunoSEQ Assay, a bias-controlled multiplex PCR, was used to amplify TCRbeta CDR3 regions from genomic DNA. The source study handled its data this way. The number of nucleated cells in each sample was estimated by amplification of reference gene primers within the assay. To quantify the absolute abundance of each unique TCRbeta CDR3 rearrangement, sequence reads were collapsed and filtered. For each sample, productive Simpson clonality was calculated as the square root of Simpson's diversity index over productive rearrangements. Imported from immuneACCESS, the table was reduced by TCRdb to in-frame sequences with V and J called. These copies leave out some clones; in studies compared against another copy, an unresolved V gene accounts for under half, and the cause of the remainder is not known. The DNA was the basis for D and trimming; V, J and clone size are from that table. The table for this sample lists about 260,000 clones; around 90% of them were counted only once. The ten largest clones take up under 3% of the sample.

Comment on this clone: Its antigen is currently not known. No base quality information exists; no much larger clone differs at one position.

The CDR3 numbers 15 residues from cysteine through phenylalanine. CDR3 DNA only is kept here, 45 bases in frame from base 1. The germline V gene gives CDR1 as KGHSH and CDR2 as LQKENI. V gives up 6 bases and J gives up 7 bases, and the segment between their germline ends measures 16 bases. The specimen was peripheral blood. Recombination joined TRBV18 with TRBJ1-6; a tentative D call is TRBD1 (6 bases match). This TCR came from a person aged 18-30 years with COVID-19, enrolled during active disease. This receptor carries the CDR3 CASSPTGNPNSPLHF. The DNA reads as follows: TGTGCCAGCTCGCCTACAGGGAACCCCAATTCACCCCTCCACTTT.